This T cell receptor (beta chain) was observed in a study of OX40 agonist ivuxolimab in advanced cancers. About the study: Patients in the trial were receiving intravenous ivuxolimab every 2 weeks, at doses of 0.01 to 10 mg/kg. Patients receiving dose escalation had hepatocellular carcinoma, melanoma, renal cell or head and neck cancer. Participants averaged around 60 years of age (range about 23 to 90) and were 82.7% male.

The germline gives CDR1 LNHDA, CDR2 SQIVND (reference sequence). The CDR3 spans 16 residues. V was pared by 5 bases and J by 3 bases, with 9 bases of the junction left unmatched. TCRdb keeps only in-frame clones here, not all; method: immunoSEQ multiplex PCR. The table shows around 86,000 clones, with roughly 91% occurring only once. The material was CD4+ or CD8+ T cells sorted from blood, obtained in a trial of the OX40 agonist ivuxolimab. This sequence joins TRBV19 and TRBJ2-7, with TRBD2 matching over 11 bases. The source of this sequence is an adult with an advanced solid tumor such as melanoma, head and neck, liver or kidney cancer. The CDR3 here is CASSPPGTSGLYEQYF. The CDR3 bases are TGTGCCAGTAGTCCCCCCGGGACTAGCGGCCTCTACGAGCAGTACTTC.